This TCR beta chain was captured by sequencing in a study of early T cells in non-severe SARS-CoV-2 infection. V lost 0 bases, J lost 9 bases, and 2 bases stayed unmatched. This CDR3 contains 12 residues. Per germline, CDR1 SQVTM and CDR2 ANQGSEA. TCRdb passed the 5' RACE reads through MiXCR, listing each CDR3 protein once. The data contain tens of thousands of distinct CDR3 sequences, about 12% of them seen just once; the ten biggest clones take up approximately 5.5%. This clonotype was observed many times. This TCR came from an adult who was a healthcare worker with PCR-confirmed SARS-CoV-2 infection or an uninfected control (not recorded which). This rearrangement joins TRBV29-1 to TRBJ2-1, with 7 positions matching TRBD2. The sample was whole blood. The CDR3 region has the DNA TGCAGCGTTGAAGAGTGGGAGGGTGAGCAGTTCTTC. It codes for CSVEEWEGEQFF.